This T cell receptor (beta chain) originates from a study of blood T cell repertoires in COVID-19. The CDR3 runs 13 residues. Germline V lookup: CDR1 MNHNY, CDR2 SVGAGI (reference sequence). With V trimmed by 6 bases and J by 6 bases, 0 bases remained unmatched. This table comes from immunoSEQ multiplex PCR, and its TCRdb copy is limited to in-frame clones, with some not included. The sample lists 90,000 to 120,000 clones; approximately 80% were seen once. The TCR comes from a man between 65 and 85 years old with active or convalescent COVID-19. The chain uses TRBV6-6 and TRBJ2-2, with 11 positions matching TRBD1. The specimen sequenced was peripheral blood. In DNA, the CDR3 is TGTGCCAGCAGGGGACAGGGGGCCGGGGAGCTGTTTTTT. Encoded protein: CASRGQGAGELFF.